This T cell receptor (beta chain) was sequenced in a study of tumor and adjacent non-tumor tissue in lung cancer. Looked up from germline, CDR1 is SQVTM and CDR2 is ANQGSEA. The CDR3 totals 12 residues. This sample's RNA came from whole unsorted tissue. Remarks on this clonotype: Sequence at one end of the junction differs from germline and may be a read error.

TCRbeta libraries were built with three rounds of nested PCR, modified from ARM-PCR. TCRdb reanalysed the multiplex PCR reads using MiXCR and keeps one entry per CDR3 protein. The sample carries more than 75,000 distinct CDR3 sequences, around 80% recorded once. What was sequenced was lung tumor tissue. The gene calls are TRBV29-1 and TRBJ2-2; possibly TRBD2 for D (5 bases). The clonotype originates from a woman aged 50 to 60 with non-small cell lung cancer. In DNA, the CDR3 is TGCAGCAGGGCTGGGCAAACCGGGGATCTGTTTTTT. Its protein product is CSRAGQTGDLFF.